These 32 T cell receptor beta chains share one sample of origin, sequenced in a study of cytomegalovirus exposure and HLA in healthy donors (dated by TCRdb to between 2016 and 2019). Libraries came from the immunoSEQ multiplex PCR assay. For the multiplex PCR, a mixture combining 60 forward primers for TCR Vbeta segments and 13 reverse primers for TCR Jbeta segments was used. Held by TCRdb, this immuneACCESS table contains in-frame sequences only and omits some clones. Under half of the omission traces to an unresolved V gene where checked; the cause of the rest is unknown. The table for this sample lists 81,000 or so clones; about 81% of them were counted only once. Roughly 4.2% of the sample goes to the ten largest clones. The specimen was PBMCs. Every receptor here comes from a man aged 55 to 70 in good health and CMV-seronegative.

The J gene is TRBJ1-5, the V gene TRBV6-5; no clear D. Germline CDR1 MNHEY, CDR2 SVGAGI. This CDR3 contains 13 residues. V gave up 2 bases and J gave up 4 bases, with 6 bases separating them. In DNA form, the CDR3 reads TGTGCCAGCAGTTACGGTGCGAATCAGCCCCAGCATTTT. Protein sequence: CASSYGANQPQHF.

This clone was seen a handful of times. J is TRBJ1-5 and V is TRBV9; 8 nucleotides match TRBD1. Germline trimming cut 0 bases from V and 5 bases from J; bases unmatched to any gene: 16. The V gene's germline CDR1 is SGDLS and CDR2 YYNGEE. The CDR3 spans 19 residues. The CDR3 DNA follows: TGTGCCAGCAGCGTAGCTCGGGGGGCAGGGGGCGAGGGGGATCAGCCCCAGCATTTT. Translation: CASSVARGAGGEGDQPQHF.

CDR3 protein: CASGLFGFQGTPLHF. As DNA, the CDR3 is TGTGCTAGTGGTTTGTTCGGGTTTCAGGGGACACCCCTCCACTTT. The chain has TRBV12-5 and TRBJ1-6, with a tentative D call TRBD1 (6 bases). With 2 bases removed from V and 11 bases from J, the gap between germline ends came to 16 bases. Germline loops: CDR1 LGHNT, CDR2 FRNRAP. This CDR3 has 15 residues.

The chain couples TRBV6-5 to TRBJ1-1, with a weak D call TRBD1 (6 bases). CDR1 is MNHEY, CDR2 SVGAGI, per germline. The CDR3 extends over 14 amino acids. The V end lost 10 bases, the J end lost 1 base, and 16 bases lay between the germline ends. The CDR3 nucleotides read TGTGCCACATATCGACAGGCCCCGAACACTGAAGCTTTCTTT. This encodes CATYRQAPNTEAFF.

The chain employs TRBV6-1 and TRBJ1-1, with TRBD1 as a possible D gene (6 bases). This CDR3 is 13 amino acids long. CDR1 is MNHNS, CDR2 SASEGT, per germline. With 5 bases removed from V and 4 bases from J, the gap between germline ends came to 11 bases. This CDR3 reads CASSSPQGTEAFF. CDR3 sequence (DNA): TGTGCCAGCAGTTCCCCACAGGGCACTGAAGCTTTCTTT.

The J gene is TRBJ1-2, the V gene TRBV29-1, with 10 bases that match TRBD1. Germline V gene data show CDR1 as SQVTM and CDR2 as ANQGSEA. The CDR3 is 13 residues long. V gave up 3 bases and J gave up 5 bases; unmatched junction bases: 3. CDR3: CSVDGQGVYGYTF. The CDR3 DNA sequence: TGCAGCGTTGACGGACAGGGGGTTTATGGCTACACCTTC.

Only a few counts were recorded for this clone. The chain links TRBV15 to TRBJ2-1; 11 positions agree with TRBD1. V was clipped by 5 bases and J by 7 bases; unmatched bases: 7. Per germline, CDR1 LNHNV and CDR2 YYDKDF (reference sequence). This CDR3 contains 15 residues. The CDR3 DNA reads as TGTGCCACCAGCTGGGGACAGGGGGAAGGTAATGAGCAGTTCTTC. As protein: CATSWGQGEGNEQFF.

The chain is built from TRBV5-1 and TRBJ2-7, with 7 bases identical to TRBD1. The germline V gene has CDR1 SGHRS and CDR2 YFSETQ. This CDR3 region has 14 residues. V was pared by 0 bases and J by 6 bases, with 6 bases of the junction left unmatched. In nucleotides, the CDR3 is TGCGCCAGCAGCTTGGGCGACAGGGCGGGCGAGCAGTACTTC. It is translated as CASSLGDRAGEQYF.

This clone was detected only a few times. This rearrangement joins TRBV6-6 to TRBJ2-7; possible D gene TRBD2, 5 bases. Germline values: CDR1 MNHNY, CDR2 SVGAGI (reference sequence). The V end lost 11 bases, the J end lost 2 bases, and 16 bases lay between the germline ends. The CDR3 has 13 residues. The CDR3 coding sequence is TGTGCCGCAGCAAGGAGGTTCCCCTACGAGCAGTACTTC. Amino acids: CAAARRFPYEQYF.

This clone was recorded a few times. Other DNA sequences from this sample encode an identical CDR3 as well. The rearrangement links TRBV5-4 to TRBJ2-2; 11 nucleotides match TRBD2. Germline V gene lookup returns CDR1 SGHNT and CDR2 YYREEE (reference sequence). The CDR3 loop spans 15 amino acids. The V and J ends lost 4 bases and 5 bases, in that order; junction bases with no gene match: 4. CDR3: CASSPWTSGTGELFF. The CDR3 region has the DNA TGTGCCAGCAGCCCATGGACTAGCGGGACCGGGGAGCTGTTTTTT.

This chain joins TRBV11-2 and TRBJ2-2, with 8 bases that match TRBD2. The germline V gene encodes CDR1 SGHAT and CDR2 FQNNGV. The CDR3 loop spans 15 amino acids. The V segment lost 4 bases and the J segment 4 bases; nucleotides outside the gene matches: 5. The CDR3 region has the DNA TGTGCCAGCAGCTCCTCACGGGGGGGCACCGGGGAGCTGTTTTTT. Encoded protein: CASSSSRGGTGELFF. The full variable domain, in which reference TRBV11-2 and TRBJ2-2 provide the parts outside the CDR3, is EAGVAQSPRYKIIEKRQSVAFWCNPISGHATLYWYQQILGQGPKLLIQFQNNGVVDDSQLPKDRFSAERLKGVDSTLKIQPAKLEDSAVYLCASSSSRGGTGELFFGEGSRLTVL.

The CDR3 protein is CASKVTEYTEAFF. The CDR3 DNA sequence: TGTGCCAGCAAGGTAACAGAATACACTGAAGCTTTCTTT. V and J are TRBV2 and TRBJ1-1, with D unclear. Trimming cost V 7 bases and J 3 bases, with 12 bases left between them. CDR1 and CDR2 (germline): SNHLY, FYNNEI. This CDR3 region has 13 residues.

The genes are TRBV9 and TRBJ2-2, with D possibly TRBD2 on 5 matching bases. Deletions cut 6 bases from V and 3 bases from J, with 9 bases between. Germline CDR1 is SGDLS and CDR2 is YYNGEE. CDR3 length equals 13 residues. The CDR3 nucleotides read TGTGCCAGCATGAGGGCAGACACCGGGGAGCTGTTTTTT. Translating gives CASMRADTGELFF.

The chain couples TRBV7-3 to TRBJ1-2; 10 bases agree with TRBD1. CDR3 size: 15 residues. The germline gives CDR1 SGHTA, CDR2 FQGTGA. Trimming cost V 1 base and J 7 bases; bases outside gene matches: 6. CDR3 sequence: CASSLRGQGVGGYTF. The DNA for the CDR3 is TGTGCCAGCAGCTTAAGAGGACAGGGGGTGGGTGGCTACACCTTC.

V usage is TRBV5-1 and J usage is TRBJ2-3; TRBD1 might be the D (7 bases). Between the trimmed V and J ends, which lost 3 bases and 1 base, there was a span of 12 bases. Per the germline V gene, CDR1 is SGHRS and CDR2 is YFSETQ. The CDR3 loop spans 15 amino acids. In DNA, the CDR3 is TGCGCCAGCAGCTCGGCCAGGGGGGGCACAGATACGCAGTATTTT. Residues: CASSSARGGTDTQYF.

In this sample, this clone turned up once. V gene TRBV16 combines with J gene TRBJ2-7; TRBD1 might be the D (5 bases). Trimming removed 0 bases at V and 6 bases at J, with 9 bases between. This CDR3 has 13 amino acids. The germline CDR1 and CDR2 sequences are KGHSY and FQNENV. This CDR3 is CASSQSWGREQYF. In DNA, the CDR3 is TGTGCCAGCAGCCAATCATGGGGCCGCGAGCAGTACTTC.

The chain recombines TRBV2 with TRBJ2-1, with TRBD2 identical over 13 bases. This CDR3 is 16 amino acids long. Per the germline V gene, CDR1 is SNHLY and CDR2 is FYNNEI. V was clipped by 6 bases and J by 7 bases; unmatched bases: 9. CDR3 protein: CASRARTSGGWNEQFF. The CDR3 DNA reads TGTGCCAGCAGGGCCCGGACTAGCGGGGGATGGAATGAGCAGTTCTTC. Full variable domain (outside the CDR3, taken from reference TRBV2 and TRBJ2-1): EPEVTQTPSHQVTQMGQEVILRCVPISNHLYFYWYRQILGQKVEFLVSFYNNEISEKSEIFDDQFSVERPDGSNFTLKIRSTKLEDSAMYFCASRARTSGGWNEQFFGPGTRLTVL.

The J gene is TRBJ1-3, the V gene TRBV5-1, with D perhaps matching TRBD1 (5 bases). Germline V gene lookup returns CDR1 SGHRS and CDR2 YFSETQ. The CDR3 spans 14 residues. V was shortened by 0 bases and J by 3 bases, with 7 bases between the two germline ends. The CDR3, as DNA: TGCGCCAGCAGCTTGGAAGGGGTTGGAAACACCATATATTTT. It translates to CASSLEGVGNTIYF.

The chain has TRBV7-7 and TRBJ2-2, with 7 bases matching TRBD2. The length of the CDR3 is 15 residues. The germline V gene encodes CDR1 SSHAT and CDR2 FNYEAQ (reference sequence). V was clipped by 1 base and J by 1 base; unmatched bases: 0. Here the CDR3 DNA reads TGTGCCAGCAGCTTAGGGGGGGGGAACACCGGGGAGCTGTTTTTT. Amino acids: CASSLGGGNTGELFF.

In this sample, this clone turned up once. CDR3 nucleotides: TGTGCCAGCAAGGCAGGGAAAAGAGATACGCAGTATTTT. This sequence encodes CASKAGKRDTQYF. The V and J genes are TRBV7-8 and TRBJ2-3, with D possibly being TRBD1 (5 bases). CDR3 length: 13 amino acids. CDR1 and CDR2 from the germline V gene are SGHVS and FQNEAQ. With 7 bases removed from V and 5 bases from J, the gap between germline ends came to 13 bases.

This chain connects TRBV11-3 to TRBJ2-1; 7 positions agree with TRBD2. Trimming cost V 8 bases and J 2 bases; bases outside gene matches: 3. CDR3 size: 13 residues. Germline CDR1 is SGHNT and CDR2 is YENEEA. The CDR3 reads CASSGGPYNEQFF. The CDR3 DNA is TGTGCCAGCTCGGGGGGACCCTACAATGAGCAGTTCTTC.

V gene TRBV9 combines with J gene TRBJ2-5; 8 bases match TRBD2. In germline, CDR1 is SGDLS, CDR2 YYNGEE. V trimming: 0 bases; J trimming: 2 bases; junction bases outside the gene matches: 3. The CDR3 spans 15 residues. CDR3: CASSVVPSGQETQYF. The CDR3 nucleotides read TGTGCCAGCAGCGTAGTCCCTAGCGGGCAAGAGACCCAGTACTTC.

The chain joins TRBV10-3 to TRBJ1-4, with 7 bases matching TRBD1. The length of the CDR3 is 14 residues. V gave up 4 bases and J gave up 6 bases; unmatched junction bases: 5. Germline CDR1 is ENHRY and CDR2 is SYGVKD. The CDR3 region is CAISAKGADEKLFF. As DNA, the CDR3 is TGTGCCATCAGTGCGAAGGGGGCGGATGAAAAACTGTTTTTT.

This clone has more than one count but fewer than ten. The CDR3 protein is CASSTGIEAFF. Written as DNA, the CDR3 is TGTGCCAGCAGCACAGGGATTGAAGCTTTCTTT. This chain joins TRBV5-5 and TRBJ1-1; the D gene is possibly TRBD1 (6 bases). Per the germline V gene, CDR1 is SGHKS and CDR2 is YYEKEE (reference sequence). The ends were cut back, 4 bases at V and 7 bases at J, with 8 bases in the middle. The CDR3 runs 11 residues.

The CDR3 is CASSSEGPKGEQFF. The CDR3 DNA is TGTGCCAGCAGCTCTGAGGGCCCCAAGGGTGAGCAGTTCTTC. V is TRBV5-5 and J is TRBJ2-1; perhaps TRBD2 as D (5 bases). Germline CDR1 SGHKS, CDR2 YYEKEE (reference sequence). CDR3 length: 14 amino acids. The V gene lost 3 bases and the J gene lost 9 bases, with 16 bases spanning the gap.

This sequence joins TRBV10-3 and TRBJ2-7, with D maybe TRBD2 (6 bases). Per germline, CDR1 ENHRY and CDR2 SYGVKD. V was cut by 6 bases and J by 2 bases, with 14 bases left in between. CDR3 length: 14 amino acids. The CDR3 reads CAIRRDPNTYEQYF. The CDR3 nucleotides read TGTGCCATCAGGCGGGACCCAAACACCTACGAGCAGTACTTC.

The CDR3 DNA is TGTGCCAGTAGACCAGGCCTAACCAATCAGCCCCAGCATTTT. This translates into CASRPGLTNQPQHF. The chain is built from TRBV19 and TRBJ1-5; D uncertain. V lost 6 bases, J lost 3 bases, and 12 bases lay in between. CDR1 is LNHDA and CDR2 is SQIVND in the germline V gene (reference sequence). The CDR3 spans 14 residues.

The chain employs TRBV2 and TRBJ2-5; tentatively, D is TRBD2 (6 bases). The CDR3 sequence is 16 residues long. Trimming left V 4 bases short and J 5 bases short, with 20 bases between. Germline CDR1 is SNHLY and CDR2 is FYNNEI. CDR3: CASSGSRVAETETQYF. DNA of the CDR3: TGTGCCAGCAGTGGGAGTCGGGTAGCGGAAACGGAGACCCAGTACTTC.

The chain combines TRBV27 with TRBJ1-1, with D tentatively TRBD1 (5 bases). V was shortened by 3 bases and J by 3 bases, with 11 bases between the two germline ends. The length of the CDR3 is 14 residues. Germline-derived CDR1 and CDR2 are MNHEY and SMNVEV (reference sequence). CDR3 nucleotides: TGTGCCAGCAGTTTGGGAGGGGCCTACACTGAAGCTTTCTTT. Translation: CASSLGGAYTEAFF.

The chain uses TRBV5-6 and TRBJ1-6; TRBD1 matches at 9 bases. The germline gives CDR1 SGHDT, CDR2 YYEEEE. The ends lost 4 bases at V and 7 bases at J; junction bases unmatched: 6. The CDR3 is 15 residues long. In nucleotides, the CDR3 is TGTGCCAGCAGCCACAGGGGGCGCGGAAATTCACCCCTCCACTTT. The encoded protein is CASSHRGRGNSPLHF.

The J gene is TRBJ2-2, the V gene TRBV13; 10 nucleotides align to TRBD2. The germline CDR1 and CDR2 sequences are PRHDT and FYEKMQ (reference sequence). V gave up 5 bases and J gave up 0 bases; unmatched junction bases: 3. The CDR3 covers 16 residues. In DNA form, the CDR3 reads TGTGCCAGCAGCCACCTAGCGGGGGCGAACACCGGGGAGCTGTTTTTT. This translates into CASSHLAGANTGELFF. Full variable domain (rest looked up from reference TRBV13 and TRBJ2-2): AAGVIQSPRHLIKEKRETATLKCYPIPRHDTVYWYQQGPGQDPQFLISFYEKMQSDKGSIPDRFSAQQFSDYHSELNMSSLELGDSALYFCASSHLAGANTGELFFGEGSRLTVL.

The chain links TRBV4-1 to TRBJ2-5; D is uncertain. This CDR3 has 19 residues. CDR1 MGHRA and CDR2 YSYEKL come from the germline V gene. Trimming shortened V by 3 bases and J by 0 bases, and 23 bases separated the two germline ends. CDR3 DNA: TGCGCCAGCAGCCACCTCCAAGGATACAGACAATACTACCAAGAGACCCAGTACTTC. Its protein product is CASSHLQGYRQYYQETQYF.